What follows are 6 T cell receptor beta chains derived from one specimen sequenced in a study of identical twins. MiXCR, applied by TCRdb to the 5' RACE reads, yields one record per CDR3 protein. This table has over 200,000 distinct CDR3 sequences, approximately 7.1% appearing once. The same specimen was also included in a second study, on T cells expressing NK-cell markers.

Sequenced input: CD8+ T cells sorted from blood. The receptors stem from a woman between 18 and 29 years old in good health.

This clonotype was observed a few times. V gene TRBV27 combines with J gene TRBJ2-7, with D possibly matching TRBD1 (6 bases). Trimming took 6 bases from V and 4 from J, leaving 16 bases between them. There are 14 residues in the CDR3. Germline V lookup: CDR1 MNHEY, CDR2 SMNVEV (reference sequence). The DNA of the CDR3 is TGTGCCAGCAGGGGCAGGGGAGTTATTTACGAGCAGTACTTC. The encoded protein is CASRGRGVIYEQYF.

In this sample, this clonotype turned up a few times. This chain joins TRBV29-1 and TRBJ2-3, with D tentatively TRBD1 or TRBD2 (5 bases each). The CDR3 consists of 17 residues. Germline V gene sequence: CDR1 SQVTM, CDR2 ANQGSEA. V was pared by 0 bases and J by 2 bases, with 18 bases between. CDR3 residues: CSVEDRSGPLITDTQYF. The CDR3 coding sequence is TGCAGCGTTGAAGATCGGTCGGGGCCGCTCATCACAGATACGCAGTATTTT.

The chain combines TRBV4-3 with TRBJ2-1, with 9 bases that match TRBD2. The CDR3 is 15 residues long. J lost 6 bases, V lost 4 bases, and 7 bases had no gene match. CDR1 and CDR2 from the germline V gene are LGHNA and YSLEER. CDR3 loop: CASSLLGLASNEQFF. The CDR3 nucleotides read TGCGCCAGCAGCCTTCTGGGACTAGCAAGCAATGAGCAGTTCTTC.

The V gene is TRBV10-1, the J gene TRBJ2-7; TRBD1 matches at 9 bases. The CDR3 sequence is 15 residues long. V trimming: 0 bases; J trimming: 5 bases; junction bases outside the gene matches: 5. CDR1 WNHNN and CDR2 SYGVQD come from the germline V gene (reference sequence). The CDR3: CASSESLGQGDEQYF. The DNA of the CDR3 is TGCGCCAGCAGTGAGTCTTTGGGACAGGGTGACGAGCAGTACTTC.

The chain combines TRBV12-3 or TRBV12-4 with TRBJ2-7; 7 positions match TRBD1. The V segment lost 6 bases and the J segment 7 bases; nucleotides outside the gene matches: 9. The CDR3 covers 13 residues. The chain's CDR3 is CASSGDRLEEQYF. The CDR3 coding sequence is TGTGCCAGCAGCGGGGACAGATTGGAAGAGCAGTACTTC.

The chain uses TRBV5-1 and TRBJ1-3, with 10 bases lining up with TRBD1. With V trimmed by 4 bases and J by 0 bases, 10 bases remained unmatched. The CDR3 runs 18 residues. Germline V gene data show CDR1 as SGHRS and CDR2 as YFSETQ. In DNA, the CDR3 is TGCGCCAGCAGCGCCGGGACAGGGGCCTTTACCTCTGGAAACACCATATATTTT. Translated: CASSAGTGAFTSGNTIYF.